This TCR beta chain came from a study of CD8+CD57+ T cells in acquired aplastic anemia. Study-wide points: The study identified roughly 29 CD8+ CDR3 sequences shared by patients and controls.

Profiling of TCR beta VDJ combinations and CDR3 sequences used genomic DNA as template. TCRdb ran MiXCR on the reads and lists one entry per CDR3 protein. Of about 210,000 distinct CDR3 sequences detected, roughly 57% appear once; the ten largest clones hold 25% to 30%. Regarding this clonotype: Its cognate antigen is unknown.

The V and J ends lost 0 bases and 5 bases respectively, with 7 bases between them. The CDR3 length is 13 residues. Germline V CDR1 and CDR2: LNHNV, YYDKDF (reference sequence). This receptor was obtained from a human donor in good health. The rearrangement links TRBV15 to TRBJ2-5; no clear D. The sequencing input was sorted CD4+, CD8+, or CD8+CD57+ T cells (not recorded which) from PBMCs. The chain's CDR3 is CATSREVYETQYF. In DNA, the CDR3 is TGTGCCACCAGCAGAGAAGTTTATGAGACCCAGTACTTC.